This T cell receptor beta chain was observed in a study of T cell responses to AZD1222 COVID-19 vaccine (dated by TCRdb to the early 2020s). Background on the whole study: TCR sequencing covered roughly 230 trial participants: 207 given two doses of AZD1222 and about 26 given two doses of MenACWY control vaccine. Trial participants were enrolled by age into subgroups of 18-55, 56-69 and 70-plus years, and about 150, 27 and 61 TCR-sequenced participants, respectively, were included in these subgroups.

Broader findings and caveats from the paper: After two AZD1222 doses, both the breadth and the depth of spike-specific TCRs were significantly higher than at day 0 and than in MenACWY recipients. Nearly half of unique spike-specific TCRs reportedly recognized epitopes outside regions mutated in the B.1.351 and B.1.1.7 variants. In the small 56-69-year group, the increase in depth fell short of significance, most likely because of low power. Most participants were white British and females outnumbered males, and the authors suggested that clonal diversity may have been underestimated. Vaccine-associated CD4 TCRs spanned the whole spike protein, with dominant responses in regions 160-218 and 743-854. No day 14 peak-response samples were available, so repertoires were characterized only after the peak T cell response. Conclusions about previously exposed vaccinees were limited because only a handful of AZD1222 recipients were SARS-CoV-2 seropositive at baseline.

The CDR3 regions of human TCRbeta chains were analyzed by immunosequencing. From the authors' description of their analysis: Repertoire TCRs were matched against a reference library of SARS-CoV-2-specific TCRs generated with the MIRA antigen-specificity platform. Breadth meant the fraction of unique TCRs that were SARS-CoV-2-associated, whereas depth meant the fraction of total T cells that were SARS-CoV-2-associated. Using the MIRA data, each spike-specific TCR was assigned both to the spike region to which the TCR was reactive and to a CD4 or CD8 class. Log10-transformed breadth and depth values were compared by one-way ANOVA with Sidak's multiple comparisons tests. The table was pulled from immuneACCESS by TCRdb, which kept in-frame rearrangements only. Such tables lose some clones; where checked, under half of the loss comes from unresolved V genes, and the rest has no known cause. The V and J calls and clone size are taken from that table; D and trimming were inferred from the DNA. Counted in this sample were roughly 84,000 clones; 70% to 90% of them appeared once. The ten top clones hold 9.5% to 13% of the sample.

The germline V gene supplies CDR1 SGHVS and CDR2 FQNEAQ. V ends up 2 bases short and J 5 bases short, with an unmatched junction base count of 11. The CDR3 runs 16 amino acids, cysteine and phenylalanine included. The retained sequence is limited to the CDR3, 48 bases, with the frame set at the first base. The time point label corresponds to: about 28 days (+/-7) after the second vaccine dose. AZD1222 recipients with second doses at about 4 weeks or about 12 weeks were pooled, because spike-specific TCR depth and breadth did not differ between schedules. Samples from vaccinated people were obtained from the UK trials COV001 and COV002, which included a single-blind randomized controlled phase 2/3 trial of AZD1222 (ChAdOx1 nCoV-19) in healthy adults. For TCRbeta chain sequencing, PBMC samples from trial participants were taken at day 0 and at day 28 after the second dose. As for this clone: The antigen it recognizes is unknown. Nothing much larger sits one base from this clone, and base qualities are not available.

This sequence uses TRBV7-8 and TRBJ2-5, with TRBD1 identical over 7 junction bases. The sequenced sample was peripheral blood, obtained 28 days after the second AZD1222 dose. This receptor was obtained from an adult who received the AZD1222 COVID-19 vaccine. Here the CDR3 is given as CASSLTELQGFETQYF. The DNA sequence follows: TGTGCCAGCAGCTTAACAGAACTACAGGGGTTCGAGACCCAGTACTTC.